Each of the 2 T cell receptor beta chains below was sequenced from the same sample in a study of pediatric ulcerative colitis. Profiled with immunoSEQ multiplex PCR; TCRdb holds only in-frame clones, not every one. The repertoire consists of tens of thousands of clones, with about 80% occurring once and the leading ten covering 5.2%. The sequenced material came from blood. All receptors come from a boy aged 5-17 years with moderate ulcerative colitis.

V gene TRBV4-3 combines with J gene TRBJ2-1, with a tentative D call TRBD2 (6 bases). Germline assignment: CDR1 LGHNA and CDR2 YSLEER. The CDR3 consists of 18 residues. The V and J ends lost 0 bases and 7 bases respectively, with 22 bases between them. The CDR3 region is CASSQDRLGMVSGNEQFF. The CDR3, as DNA: TGCGCCAGCAGCCAAGATCGACTAGGCATGGTGAGTGGGAATGAGCAGTTCTTC.

The V gene is TRBV19, the J gene TRBJ1-1; tentatively, D is TRBD1 (6 bases). The V gene's germline CDR1 is LNHDA and CDR2 SQIVND (reference sequence). CDR3 length equals 15 residues. V was pared by 6 bases and J by 1 base, with 15 bases between. CDR3 protein: CASRTKGHSNTEAFF. CDR3 nucleotides: TGTGCCAGTAGGACAAAGGGACACTCGAACACTGAAGCTTTCTTT.